The 7 T cell receptor beta chains reported below all come from one sample, sequenced in a study of T cells in Graves' hyperthyroidism and ophthalmopathy. Researchers amplified the TCR beta CDR3 regions from RNA transcripts. During a first-round RT-PCR of the TCR CDR3, the HTBI primer set was used. TCRdb independently ran MiXCR on the multiplex PCR reads; one entry per CDR3 protein. The table shows a few hundred thousand distinct CDR3 sequences, with around 18% occurring only once. Sequenced sample: blood. These TCRs come from a woman in her thirties or forties with Graves' ophthalmopathy.

This clonotype was observed many times. CDR3 DNA sequence: TGCAGTGCTAGAGGGGGACAGGGAGTCTATGGCTACACCTTC. Its translation: CSARGGQGVYGYTF. The J gene is TRBJ1-2, the V gene TRBV20-1; 9 positions match TRBD1. Per the germline V gene, CDR1 is DFQATT and CDR2 is SNEGSKA (reference sequence). The CDR3 is made up of 14 amino acids. V shed 1 base, J shed 4 bases, and the junction held 4 bases outside the gene matches.

This clonotype was seen repeatedly, ten times or more. The chain joins TRBV4-1 to TRBJ2-7; TRBD1 or TRBD2 may be the D gene (5 bases each). CDR1 is MGHRA, CDR2 YSYEKL, per germline. V lost 1 base and J lost 1, with 14 bases in between. The CDR3 is 16 residues long. The CDR3: CASSQVLGTGSYEQYF. DNA for the CDR3: TGCGCCAGCAGCCAAGTTTTAGGGACGGGTTCCTACGAGCAGTACTTC.

This clonotype was seen many times. Mismatch with germline at one junction end may stem from a read error. The rearrangement links TRBV12-3 or TRBV12-4 to TRBJ2-1, with TRBD2 matching 10 bases. This CDR3 has 14 amino acids. The CDR3 sequence is CASSLAGVINEQFF. The CDR3 DNA follows: TGTGCCAGCAGTCTAGCGGGAGTTATAAATGAGCAGTTCTTC.

This clonotype has at least ten counts. The V and J genes are TRBV6-1 and TRBJ2-4; D is perhaps TRBD2 (5 bases). Germline CDR1 MNHNS, CDR2 SASEGT. The CDR3 runs 12 residues. Trimming took off 6 bases at V and 5 bases at J, with 8 bases between the two ends. In DNA, the CDR3 is TGTGCCAGCAGCCGGGGTCAAAACATTCAGTACTTC. This gives the protein CASSRGQNIQYF.

This clonotype was counted many times. This rearrangement joins TRBV10-3 to TRBJ2-2; tentative D call: TRBD2 (5 bases). V lost 6 bases to trimming and J lost 3 bases, with 17 bases between them. This CDR3 contains 16 residues. The germline V gene has CDR1 ENHRY and CDR2 SYGVKD. CDR3: CAIRVGLGGDTGELFF. CDR3 bases: TGTGCCATCAGAGTCGGACTGGGTGGGGACACCGGGGAGCTGTTTTTT.

The chain employs TRBV28 and TRBJ2-7, with TRBD1 identical over 7 bases. The CDR3 is 14 residues long. Germline V gene sequence: CDR1 MDHEN, CDR2 SYDVKM. After removal of 7 bases from V and 1 base from J, the junction contained 7 bases not matched to a gene. This chain's CDR3 is CASIKPTGSYEQYF. In nucleotides, the CDR3 is TGTGCCAGCATCAAACCGACAGGGTCCTACGAGCAGTACTTC.

The CDR3 sequence: CASSSPTSGRIYEQYF. CDR3 bases: TGTGCCAGCAGTAGCCCGACTAGCGGGAGGATTTACGAGCAGTACTTC. The chain is built from TRBV6-1 and TRBJ2-7, with 13 bases lining up with TRBD2. CDR1 MNHNS and CDR2 SASEGT come from the germline V gene. The CDR3 runs 16 residues. J was trimmed by 4 bases and V by 5 bases; bases with no gene match: 8.